This TCR beta chain was sequenced in a study of Ad26.COV2.S vaccination and SARS-CoV-2 variants. Study as a whole: Participant was drawn from the COV1001 Ad26.COV2.S trial arm. Dosing was one shot or two shots 56 days apart. General observations from the study: TCR breadth and depth estimates may have understated total T cell responses.

The CDR3 has 12 residues. The V gene's germline CDR1 is MDHEN and CDR2 SYDVKM. Trimming left V 7 bases short and J 7 bases short, with 14 bases between. Comments on this clone: The target antigen is unknown.

Sequencing was performed with immunoSEQ multiplex PCR; in TCRdb, only in-frame clones are kept and a portion is missing. The data contain 440,000 or so clones, roughly 88% of them singletons. Stated treatment: 19 received Ad26.COV2.S at low or high dose, single or two shots; about five received placebo; per-sample allocation not given. Vaccine and placebo recipients were sampled on day 63 after the first injection. The material sequenced was peripheral blood, taken in a trial of Ad26.COV2.S vaccine versus placebo. The V gene is TRBV28, the J gene TRBJ2-7; D gene ambiguous. The TCR comes from a person aged 18-60 years who received the Ad26.COV2.S COVID-19 vaccine or a placebo. This chain's CDR3 is CASTEESREQYF. The CDR3 DNA follows: TGTGCCAGCACCGAGGAGTCTCGTGAGCAGTACTTC.